These 21 T cell receptor beta chains were sequenced from one sample in a study of shared clonotypes between healthy human individuals. The table came from immunoSEQ multiplex PCR; TCRdb's copy has only in-frame clones and leaves some out. Of roughly 2.6 million clones listed, around nine tenths are singletons. The sequencing sample was made of naive CD4+ T cells sorted from blood. Subset specified: CD45RA+ positively selected. The receptors come from a man younger than 35 in good health.

This chain connects TRBV7-2 to TRBJ2-5, with no clear D. This CDR3 region has 18 residues. V was clipped by 4 bases and J by 5 bases, with 26 bases between them. Per germline, CDR1 SGHTA and CDR2 FQGNSA. This chain's CDR3 is CASSSLSASTLRSETQYF. The CDR3 nucleotides read TGTGCCAGCAGCTCATTATCGGCGTCGACCCTACGGAGCGAGACCCAGTACTTC.

V usage is TRBV5-4 and J usage is TRBJ1-4, with D hard to call. V lost 3 bases and J lost 0, with 9 bases in between. Germline lookup yields CDR1 SGHNT and CDR2 YYREEE (reference sequence). CDR3 length: 15 residues. As DNA, the CDR3 is TGTGCCAGCAGCTCTAAGGGTCCAACTAATGAAAAACTGTTTTTT. Translating it yields CASSSKGPTNEKLFF.

The V and J genes are TRBV6-5 and TRBJ2-2; D remains unclear. Germline-derived CDR1 and CDR2 are MNHEY and SVGAGI. This CDR3 comprises 12 residues. The V end lost 5 bases, the J end lost 7 bases, and 8 bases lay between the germline ends. The CDR3 reads CASSPLVGELFF. CDR3 nucleotide sequence: TGTGCCAGCAGTCCCTTGGTCGGGGAGCTGTTTTTT.

To note about this clone: Other nucleotide sequences from this sample produce the same CDR3. This rearrangement joins TRBV9 to TRBJ1-5; the match to TRBD1 covers 8 bases. This CDR3 is 14 amino acids long. Germline-derived CDR1 and CDR2 are SGDLS and YYNGEE. Trimming at V came to 3 bases and at J to 1 base, leaving 0 bases not matched to a gene. The CDR3 DNA reads as TGTGCCAGCAGCGGACAGGGGAGCAATCAGCCCCAGCATTTT. Its protein product is CASSGQGSNQPQHF.

The rearrangement joins TRBV2 to TRBJ1-2; D uncertain. CDR1 is SNHLY, CDR2 FYNNEI, per germline. The CDR3 has 16 amino acids. V lost 4 bases and J 4 bases, leaving 19 bases between the germline ends. As DNA, the CDR3 is TGTGCCAGCAGTGTAAGGAGGGTCATGGCCGGCTATGGCTACACCTTC. It translates to CASSVRRVMAGYGYTF.

This rearrangement joins TRBV18 to TRBJ1-1; the D is unclear. The length of the CDR3 is 15 residues. V gave up 0 bases and J gave up 0 bases, with 8 bases separating them. Germline V gives CDR1 KGHSH, CDR2 LQKENI. The CDR3: CASSPPTAMNTEAFF. CDR3 sequence (DNA): TGTGCCAGCTCACCACCCACAGCAATGAACACTGAAGCTTTCTTT.

This chain joins TRBV5-4 and TRBJ2-3; 8 positions agree with TRBD2. The CDR3 contains 15 residues. Trimming removed 4 bases from V and 2 bases from J; junction bases left unmatched: 6. Germline V gene sequence: CDR1 SGHNT, CDR2 YYREEE (reference sequence). Written as DNA, the CDR3 is TGTGCCAGCAGCGTCGGGGGGGACTTCACAGATACGCAGTATTTT. Amino acids: CASSVGGDFTDTQYF.

As regards this clone: The same CDR3 also results from other DNA sequences found in this sample. The chain uses TRBV19 and TRBJ2-7; no reliable D call. Trimming removed 3 bases from V and 3 bases from J, with 6 bases in between. Germline V gives CDR1 LNHDA, CDR2 SQIVND (reference sequence). The CDR3 length is 12 residues. Here the CDR3 reads CASSISGYEQYF. CDR3 sequence (DNA): TGTGCCAGTAGTATTTCTGGCTACGAGCAGTACTTC. Full variable domain (remainder filled in from reference TRBV19 and TRBJ2-7): DGGITQSPKYLFRKEGQNVTLSCEQNLNHDAMYWYRQDPGQGLRLIYYSQIVNDFQKGDIAEGYSVSREKKESFPLTVTSAQKNPTAFYLCASSISGYEQYFGPGTRLTVT.

V usage is TRBV6-5 and J usage is TRBJ1-6; D remains unclear. V dropped 4 bases and J dropped 3 bases, with 10 bases sitting between them. CDR3 size: 15 residues. CDR1 MNHEY and CDR2 SVGAGI come from the germline V gene. CDR3 in DNA: TGTGCCAGCAGTTCAGGCAGTTTCTATAATTCACCCCTCCACTTT. As protein: CASSSGSFYNSPLHF.

The chain carries TRBV5-3 and TRBJ1-5, with D unresolved. TRBV5-3 is sorted into the ORF group, with uncertain function. CDR3 length: 11 residues. Trimming took 3 bases from V and 8 from J, leaving 6 bases between them. The CDR3 sequence: CARSSLEPQHF. CDR3 nucleotides: TGTGCCAGAAGCTCACTCGAGCCCCAGCATTTT.

This chain joins TRBV5-6 and TRBJ1-6; weak D call: TRBD1 (6 bases). Trimming shortened V by 1 base and J by 9 bases, and 11 bases separated the two germline ends. CDR3 size: 14 residues. Per the germline V gene, CDR1 is SGHDT and CDR2 is YYEEEE. The CDR3 here is CASSLMGGLSPLHF. The DNA of the CDR3 is TGTGCCAGCAGCTTGATGGGGGGGCTTTCACCCCTCCACTTT.

The V call is TRBV30, the J call TRBJ2-1; D is tentatively TRBD1 or TRBD2 (6 bases each). This CDR3 spans 17 amino acids. CDR1 is GTSNPN, CDR2 SVGIG, per germline (reference sequence). V was trimmed by 2 bases and J by 6 bases, leaving 23 bases between them. The CDR3 DNA reads TGTGCCTGGAGTTGGGGGGCTGGCGGGAACTTTGGCAATGAGCAGTTCTTC. It codes for CAWSWGAGGNFGNEQFF.

Concerning this clone: Other DNA sequences of this sample code for an identical CDR3. The chain combines TRBV2 with TRBJ1-1; D call uncertain. V dropped 4 bases and J dropped 1 base, with 10 bases sitting between them. The length of the CDR3 is 14 residues. Germline-derived CDR1 and CDR2 are SNHLY and FYNNEI. The CDR3 region has the DNA TGTGCCAGCAGTGCGGGTGGCAGGAACACTGAAGCTTTCTTT. Its translation is CASSAGGRNTEAFF.

In nucleotides, the CDR3 is TGTGCCAGCTCACCGGGACAGGGGGTAGGCCCCCAGCATTTT. Translated, it gives CASSPGQGVGPQHF. The chain has TRBV18 and TRBJ1-5; 11 positions agree with TRBD1. V gave up 3 bases and J gave up 10 bases; unmatched junction bases: 5. Germline CDR1 is KGHSH and CDR2 is LQKENI. This CDR3 has 14 residues.

V and J are TRBV5-4 and TRBJ2-5, with D possibly called TRBD1 or TRBD2 (5 bases each). Germline lookup yields CDR1 SGHNT and CDR2 YYREEE (reference sequence). The germline V and J ends were trimmed by 2 bases and 5 bases, with 13 bases remaining between them. The CDR3 sequence is 14 residues long. The CDR3 bases are TGTGCCAGCAGCTTACCCGGGGCCCCCGAGACCCAGTACTTC. It translates to CASSLPGAPETQYF. The entire variable domain, with the rest obtained from reference TRBV5-4 and TRBJ2-5, is as follows: ETGVTQSPTHLIKTRGQQVTLRCSSQSGHNTVSWYQQALGQGPQFIFQYYREEENGRGNFPPRFSGLQFPNYSSELNVNALELDDSALYLCASSLPGAPETQYFGPGTRLLVL.

This clone appeared a few times. CDR3 amino acids: CASSPGTAANYGYTF. The CDR3 nucleotides are TGTGCCAGCAGCCCAGGGACAGCAGCTAACTATGGCTACACCTTC. The chain links TRBV9 to TRBJ1-2; 7 bases are shared with TRBD1. The CDR3 length is 15 residues. V shed 4 bases and J 0 bases; nucleotides not matched to a gene: 6. The germline V gene has CDR1 SGDLS and CDR2 YYNGEE.

The chain recombines TRBV6-6 with TRBJ1-2; D gene ambiguous. This CDR3 region has 11 residues. Germline V gene data show CDR1 as MNHNY and CDR2 as SVGAGI (reference sequence). V lost 3 bases to trimming and J lost 10 bases, with 9 bases between them. In DNA form, the CDR3 reads TGTGCCAGCAGTTATCAGGCATCCTACACCTTC. This codes for CASSYQASYTF.

V gene TRBV28 combines with J gene TRBJ2-7; tentatively, D is TRBD1 or TRBD2 (5 bases each). The CDR3 has 17 amino acids. The V and J ends lost 5 bases and 0 bases respectively, with 20 bases between them. Germline CDR1 reads MDHEN; CDR2 reads SYDVKM. The CDR3 nucleotides are TGTGCCAGCAGTCCTCCTTATGGGGGTAAGGGCTCCTACGAGCAGTACTTC. This codes for CASSPPYGGKGSYEQYF.

This clone was detected only once. This chain links TRBV19 with TRBJ2-2; tentatively, D is TRBD1 (6 bases). V was shortened by 3 bases and J by 5 bases, with 22 bases between the two germline ends. The CDR3 has 18 residues. Germline V gives CDR1 LNHDA, CDR2 SQIVND (reference sequence). CDR3 amino acids: CASSMPGGAGAGTGELFF. DNA for the CDR3: TGTGCCAGTAGTATGCCCGGAGGAGCAGGGGCTGGGACCGGGGAGCTGTTTTTT.

V and J are TRBV9 and TRBJ2-3, with TRBD2 matching 14 bases. The germline V gene has CDR1 SGDLS and CDR2 YYNGEE. The CDR3 runs 20 residues. The V gene end was trimmed by 0 bases and the J gene end by 1 base; junction bases not matched to a gene: 10. In DNA form, the CDR3 reads TGTGCCAGCAGCGTAGGAACAGGGACTAGCGGGAGTTACGGCACAGATACGCAGTATTTT. It codes for CASSVGTGTSGSYGTDTQYF. The complete variable domain, with remaining parts taken from reference TRBV9 and TRBJ2-3, reads DSGVTQTPKHLITATGQRVTLRCSPRSGDLSVYWYQQSLDQGLQFLIQYYNGEERAKGNILERFSAQQFPDLHSELNLSSLELGDSALYFCASSVGTGTSGSYGTDTQYFGPGTRLTVL.

This clone was seen only a few times. V usage is TRBV19 and J usage is TRBJ1-1, with no clear D. CDR1 and CDR2 (germline): LNHDA, SQIVND (reference sequence). The CDR3 loop spans 12 amino acids. Between the trimmed V and J ends, which lost 3 bases and 6 bases, there was a span of 8 bases. In nucleotides, the CDR3 is TGTGCCAGTAGTATTTTCGCCTCTGAAGCTTTCTTT. Translation: CASSIFASEAFF.